Listed here are 2 T cell receptor beta chains from one sample, sequenced in a study of blood T cell repertoires in COVID-19 (dated by TCRdb to the early 2020s). The library was built by means of the immunoSEQ multiplex PCR assay. Entries here come from immuneACCESS through TCRdb and include only in-frame sequences with V and J called. Some clones fail to appear in such tables; in the studies checked, an unresolved V gene covers under half of the shortfall, and the cause of the remainder is unknown. For this sample there are approximately 180,000 clones; roughly 83% appear just once. The top ten clonotypes cover 6% to 7% of the sample. Sequences were obtained from peripheral blood. These receptors came from a woman in her thirties or forties with COVID-19, enrolled during active disease.

The chain combines TRBV5-1 with TRBJ2-3, with D possibly matching TRBD1 (5 bases). This CDR3 comprises 15 residues. Looked up from germline, CDR1 is SGHRS and CDR2 is YFSETQ. The V and J ends lost 3 bases and 0 bases respectively, with 11 bases between them. The chain's CDR3 is CASSSLKGSTDTQYF. CDR3 nucleotide sequence: TGCGCCAGCAGCTCTCTTAAGGGGAGCACAGATACGCAGTATTTT. The full variable domain, with the rest looked up from reference TRBV5-1 and TRBJ2-3, is KAGVTQTPRYLIKTRGQQVTLSCSPISGHRSVSWYQQTPGQGLQFLFEYFSETQRNKGNFPGRFSGRQFSNSRSEMNVSTLELGDSALYLCASSSLKGSTDTQYFGPGTRLTVL.

The rearrangement links TRBV6-1 to TRBJ1-1, with 7 nucleotides matching TRBD1. Germline CDR1 MNHNS, CDR2 SASEGT. V dropped 2 bases and J dropped 2; count of bases not matched to a gene: 5. The CDR3 covers 15 residues. The CDR3 spells CASSEYRGPNTEAFF. The CDR3 DNA reads as TGTGCCAGCAGTGAATATAGGGGGCCTAACACTGAAGCTTTCTTT.